Below, one T cell receptor (beta chain) is given with its context. Its antigen target is currently unknown. Base qualities are not provided; no much larger clone lies one nucleotide away. The sample comes from a study of CD4 T cells in relation to SARS-CoV-2 and coronaviruses (dated by TCRdb to 2020 to 2022). Broadly, across the study: In the ViraFEST assay, PBMCs were cultured with antigen for approximately ten days, after which TCR beta CDR3s were sequenced to identify antigen-specific clonal expansions. A different, Illumina-based TCR-beta assay was used to sequence expansion assays from other donors in the study. An HIV-1 Nef peptide pool or a no-peptide culture served as the negative reference condition. The Adaptive Biotechnologies TCR-sequencing kit was used to sequence samples from a few pre-COVID donors and the naive versus memory experiments, whereas other data were Illumina-based. Shared crossreactive spike epitopes were mapped to their HLA restriction using patient-derived lymphoblastoid cell lines. The study assessed, at the TCR clonotype level, memory CD4+ T cell crossreactivity between SARS-CoV-2 and common cold coronavirus spike proteins.

There are 15 amino acids in the CDR3, from cysteine to phenylalanine inclusive. The CDR3 DNA has 45 bases and is translated from base 1. The germline V gene (reference sequence) yields LNHDA for CDR1 and SQIVND for CDR2. From V the trimming removes 1 base and from J it removes 10 bases, while the gene matches leave 8 bases of the junction unaccounted for. Study-wide findings and limitations: Significantly weaker SARS-CoV-2-driven expansion was shown by crossreactive clones than by monoreactive clones, consistent with antigenic imprinting. Since the crossreactivity analysis centred on spike protein, crossreactivity against other viral proteins was not assessed. Because no donor provided both pre-pandemic and post-infection samples, tracing the source of pre-existing responses was limited. Small numbers of patients and of tested TCRs were a limitation of the study. In roughly 70% of donors, memory CD4+ clonotypes turned up that crossrecognized SARS-CoV-2 and at least one common cold coronavirus spike.

CD4+ T cells from unexposed donors were collected before the COVID-19 pandemic (2011-2018). After about 10 days of culture, CD4+ T cells were isolated with the EasySep CD4+ T cell isolation kit. As cell numbers permitted, CD4+ T cells from unexposed donors were tested for reactivity to SARS-CoV-2 S and N and to four common cold coronavirus spike pools. Each well received approximately 2.2 million PBMCs, cultured in IMDM supplemented with approximately 4.5% human AB serum and 9.5 to 10 IU/ml IL-2. Half of the culture medium was replaced with fresh IL-2-containing medium on days 3 and 7. Triplicate replicate wells were generally used for each peptide culture condition. The leukapheresis product for the unexposed donors was obtained through commercial purchase. PBMCs were isolated from leukapheresis product or whole blood by Ficoll-Paque PLUS gradient centrifugation. PBMCs were either used fresh in the expansion assay or cryopreserved at -140 degrees C. The QIAamp Micro DNA Kit was used to extract genomic DNA from the CD4+ T cells.

The library was built by means of the immunoSEQ multiplex PCR assay. As for how the authors treated the data: During preprocessing, nonproductive sequences were removed, as were CDR3s that did not start with C, did not end with F or W, or were shorter than 7 amino acids. Antigen-specific clonotypes were called with the MANAFEST web app, based on expansion relative to reference and other culture wells. A clone was considered positive if the clone showed significant expansion compared with the reference culture in 2 of 3 replicate wells at an FDR below 0.05. Positive clones also required significant expansion versus all other tandem wells and an odds ratio above 5. Pairwise Levenshtein distance, computed with the stringdist R package after three terminal residues were trimmed from each end, was used as the measure of CDR3 homology. What TCRdb holds here is the immuneACCESS table cut down to in-frame rearrangements. Part of the clones is not present; checked against another copy, under half of the missing clones reflect an unresolved V gene, and the others are unexplained. The DNA was the basis for D and trimming; V, J and clone size are from that table. The sample table contains 20,000 to 30,000 clones; only one count was recorded for around 75% of them. Roughly a fifth of the sample is in the top ten clones.

The sequenced sample was CD4+ T cells from PBMCs, cultured in vitro. The chain is assembled from TRBV19 and TRBJ1-5, with TRBD1 matching 9 junction bases. This TCR came from a human donor in good health. The bases read TGTGCCAGTAGTATAGCGGACAGGGGAGGAGGACCCCAGCATTTT. The encoded protein is CASSIADRGGGPQHF.